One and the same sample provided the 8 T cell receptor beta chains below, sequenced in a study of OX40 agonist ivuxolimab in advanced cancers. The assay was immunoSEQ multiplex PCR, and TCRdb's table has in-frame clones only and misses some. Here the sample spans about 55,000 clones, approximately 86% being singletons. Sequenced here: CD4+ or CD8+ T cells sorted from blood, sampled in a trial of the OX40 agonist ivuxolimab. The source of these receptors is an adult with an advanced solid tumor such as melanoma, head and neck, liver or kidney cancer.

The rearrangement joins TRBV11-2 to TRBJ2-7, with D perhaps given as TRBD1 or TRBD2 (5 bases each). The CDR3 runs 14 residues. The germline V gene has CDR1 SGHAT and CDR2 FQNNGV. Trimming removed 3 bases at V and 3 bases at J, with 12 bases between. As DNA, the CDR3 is TGTGCCAGCAGCTTCCGGGACGTCCTCTACGAGCAGTACTTC. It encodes CASSFRDVLYEQYF.

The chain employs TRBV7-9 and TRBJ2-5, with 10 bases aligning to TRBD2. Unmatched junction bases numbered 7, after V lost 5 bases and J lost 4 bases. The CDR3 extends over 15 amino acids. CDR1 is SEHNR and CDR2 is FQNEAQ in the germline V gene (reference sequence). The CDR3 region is CASSRLAGDGETQYF. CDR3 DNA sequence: TGTGCCAGCAGCCGGCTAGCGGGAGATGGAGAGACCCAGTACTTC.

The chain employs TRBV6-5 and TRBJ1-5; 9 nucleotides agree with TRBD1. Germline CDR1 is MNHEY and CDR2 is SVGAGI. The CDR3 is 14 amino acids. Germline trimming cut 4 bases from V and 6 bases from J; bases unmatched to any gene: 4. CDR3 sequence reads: CASSFTGGGQPQHF. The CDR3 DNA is TGTGCCAGCAGTTTCACAGGGGGCGGTCAGCCCCAGCATTTT.

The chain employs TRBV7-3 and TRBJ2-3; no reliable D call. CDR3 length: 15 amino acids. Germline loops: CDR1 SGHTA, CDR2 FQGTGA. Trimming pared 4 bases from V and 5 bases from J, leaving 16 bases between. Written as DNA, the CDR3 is TGTGCCAGCAGCTCCCGCCCTAGTTCCGGAGATACGCAGTATTTT. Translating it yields CASSSRPSSGDTQYF.

CDR3 DNA sequence: TGTGCCAGCAGTGAGAAATTAGCGGAAGGCTACACAGATACGCAGTATTTT. It yields the protein CASSEKLAEGYTDTQYF. This chain links TRBV6-1 with TRBJ2-3; weak D call: TRBD2 (6 bases). This CDR3 is 17 amino acids long. V was cut by 3 bases and J by 2 bases, with 18 bases left in between. CDR1 and CDR2 from the germline V gene are MNHNS and SASEGT.

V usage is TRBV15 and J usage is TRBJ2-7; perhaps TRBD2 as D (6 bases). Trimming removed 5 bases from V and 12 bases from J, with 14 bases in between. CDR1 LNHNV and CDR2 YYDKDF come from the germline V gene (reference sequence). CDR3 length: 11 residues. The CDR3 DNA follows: TGTGCCACCAGCGGAGGGACGGGTTGGTACTTC. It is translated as CATSGGTGWYF.

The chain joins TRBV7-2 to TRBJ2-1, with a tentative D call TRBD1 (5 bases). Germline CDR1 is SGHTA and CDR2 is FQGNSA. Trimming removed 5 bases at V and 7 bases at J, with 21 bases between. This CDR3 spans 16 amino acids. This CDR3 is CASSKQVFPGWNEQFF. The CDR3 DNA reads TGTGCCAGCAGCAAACAGGTCTTCCCGGGTTGGAATGAGCAGTTCTTC.

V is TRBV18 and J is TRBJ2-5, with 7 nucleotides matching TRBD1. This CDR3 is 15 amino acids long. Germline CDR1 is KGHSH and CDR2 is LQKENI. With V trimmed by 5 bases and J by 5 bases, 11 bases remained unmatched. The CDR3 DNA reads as TGTGCCAGCTCATGGACAGGAGAGGTAGAGGAGACCCAGTACTTC. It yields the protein CASSWTGEVEETQYF.